The sequence of this T cell receptor (beta chain) was determined in a study of shared clonotypes between healthy human individuals. Assay: immunoSEQ multiplex PCR; the TCRdb copy retains only in-frame clones and omits some. Of over 800,000 clones in the sample, around 93% are singletons; the top ten hold around 24%. Positively selected for CCR7, the CD45RO-negative cells used as naive CD8 cells excluded terminally differentiated effector memory CD45RA+ cells. The junction had 10 bases not matched to a gene; V was cut back by 5 bases and J by 6 bases. CDR1 and CDR2 from the germline V gene are LNHDA and SQIVND (reference sequence). The CDR3 is made up of 15 amino acids.

The sample was naive CD8+ T cells sorted from blood. The chain combines TRBV19 with TRBJ2-7; 10 bases are shared with TRBD1. The source is a man aged 25-45 years in good health. The CDR3 spells CASSPHDRGRIEQYF. In DNA, the CDR3 is TGTGCCAGTAGTCCTCACGACAGGGGGCGAATCGAGCAGTACTTC.